These 26 T cell receptor beta chains originate from one sample sequenced in a study of beta chain features in type 1 diabetes. Study-level findings and limits: For Type 1 diabetes patients, all four CD4+ subsets carried TCRB CDR3s that were moderately but significantly shorter.

cDNA synthesis used the whole RNA isolate, giving expressed TCRB sequences. Sequencing was performed with immunoSEQ multiplex PCR; in TCRdb, only in-frame clones are kept and a portion is missing. This sample has under 850,000 clones, with around 15% found just once. For these TCRs, the target antigens are not known. Sequences were obtained from naive CD4+ T cells from blood. These receptor sequences come from a young man with type 1 diabetes.

This chain uses TRBV4-1 with TRBJ1-5, with 9 nucleotides matching TRBD1. The CDR3 has 16 amino acids. The ends lost 0 bases at V and 7 bases at J; junction bases unmatched: 7. Germline V gene lookup returns CDR1 MGHRA and CDR2 YSYEKL. The CDR3 here is CASSQDGGQGNQPQHF. The CDR3 DNA sequence: TGCGCCAGCAGCCAAGATGGGGGACAGGGAAACCAGCCCCAGCATTTT.

This chain links TRBV11-2 with TRBJ1-6; TRBD1 aligns across 8 bases. The germline V gene has CDR1 SGHAT and CDR2 FQNNGV. V lost 5 bases to trimming and J lost 8 bases; unmatched junction nucleotides: 8. This CDR3 comprises 15 residues. CDR3 in amino acids: CASSPLDRADSPLHF. The CDR3 DNA follows: TGTGCCAGCAGCCCCCTGGACAGGGCCGATTCACCCCTCCACTTT.

DNA for the CDR3: TGTGCCAGCAGGGGACTAGCGGGGTCCTACGAGCAGTACTTC. Residues: CASRGLAGSYEQYF. V and J are TRBV7-2 and TRBJ2-7, with 13 bases identical to TRBD2. Germline CDR1 SGHTA, CDR2 FQGNSA. Trimming took 6 bases from V and 1 from J; bases not matched to a gene: 0. The CDR3 loop spans 14 amino acids.

The chain carries TRBV7-2 and TRBJ2-7, with D possibly being TRBD1 (5 bases). This CDR3 is 14 amino acids long. Germline assignment: CDR1 SGHTA and CDR2 FQGNSA. Trimming removed 3 bases at V and 2 bases at J, with 11 bases between. The CDR3 sequence is CASSLLGPAYEQYF. The CDR3, as DNA: TGTGCCAGCAGCTTGCTGGGGCCCGCCTACGAGCAGTACTTC.

This clone was counted between two and nine times. The chain recombines TRBV7-2 with TRBJ1-4; possible D gene TRBD1, 5 bases. Germline CDR1 reads SGHTA; CDR2 reads FQGNSA. Trimming took 0 bases from V and 10 from J, leaving 18 bases between them. The CDR3 is 16 residues long. CDR3 bases: TGTGCCAGCAGCTTAGCGCTAGGGGCCACCCGGGGAAAACTGTTTTTT. Protein product: CASSLALGATRGKLFF.

The chain uses TRBV30 and TRBJ1-6; TRBD1 might be the D (5 bases). V lost 2 bases and J lost 2, with 10 bases in between. The CDR3 totals 15 residues. Germline CDR1 GTSNPN, CDR2 SVGIG (reference sequence). The CDR3 sequence: CAWSPPTAYNSPLHF. The CDR3 nucleotides are TGTGCCTGGAGTCCCCCGACAGCCTATAATTCACCCCTCCACTTT.

The V and J genes are TRBV19 and TRBJ2-1; TRBD2 matches at 9 bases. V gave up 7 bases and J gave up 8 bases; unmatched junction bases: 15. The CDR3 length is 16 residues. The V gene's germline CDR1 is LNHDA and CDR2 SQIVND (reference sequence). CDR3 protein: CASKGFSRGGADEQFF. DNA for the CDR3: TGTGCCAGTAAAGGGTTTTCTCGCGGGGGGGCAGATGAGCAGTTCTTC.

This clone came up a few times. The CDR3, as DNA: TGTGCCAGCAGCTTAGCTTCTGAGCAGTTCTTC. It translates to CASSLASEQFF. V and J are TRBV11-1 and TRBJ2-1; D is unresolved. Deletions cut 0 bases from V and 9 bases from J, with 3 bases between. Germline-derived CDR1 and CDR2 are SGHAT and FQDESV (reference sequence). The length of the CDR3 is 11 residues.

The chain recombines TRBV6-5 with TRBJ2-6; 7 nucleotides agree with TRBD1. The ends lost 6 bases at V and 2 bases at J; junction bases unmatched: 1. The germline V gene has CDR1 MNHEY and CDR2 SVGAGI. This CDR3 contains 14 residues. For the CDR3, the DNA is TGTGCCAGCAGCCAGGGGGCTGGGGCCAACGTCCTGACTTTC. It specifies CASSQGAGANVLTF.

The chain carries TRBV30 and TRBJ1-2; no reliable D call. The V end lost 0 bases, the J end lost 6 bases, and 11 bases lay between the germline ends. CDR3 length: 13 residues. CDR1 and CDR2 from the germline V gene are GTSNPN and SVGIG (reference sequence). CDR3 bases: TGTGCCTGGAGTGTACCCCCCGAGAATGGCTACACCTTC. It encodes CAWSVPPENGYTF.

This clone occurred a few times. The chain links TRBV20-1 to TRBJ1-2, with D uncertain. This CDR3 comprises 10 residues. The V end was cut by 3 bases, the J end by 3 bases, with 2 bases between. Per the germline V gene, CDR1 is DFQATT and CDR2 is SNEGSKA (reference sequence). The DNA of the CDR3 is TGCAGTGCTAGCCACTATGGCTACACCTTC. It encodes CSASHYGYTF.

This clone was seen only a few times. The rearrangement links TRBV29-1 to TRBJ1-2; 8 bases match TRBD1. CDR3 length: 14 amino acids. From germline, CDR1 is SQVTM and CDR2 ANQGSEA. V was pared by 4 bases and J by 8 bases, with 12 bases of the junction left unmatched. The CDR3 reads CSVAPGQGIGGYTF. The CDR3 DNA reads as TGCAGCGTTGCCCCCGGACAGGGAATAGGAGGCTACACCTTC.

This clone has a handful of counts. The V gene is TRBV27, the J gene TRBJ1-1, with D possibly matching TRBD1 (5 bases). Trimming left V 6 bases short and J 12 bases short, with 20 bases between. Germline V gene sequence: CDR1 MNHEY, CDR2 SMNVEV (reference sequence). CDR3 length: 13 residues. The CDR3, as DNA: TGTGCCAGCAGCTCCATCAGGGAGTACGTCCCTTTCTTT. Its translation: CASSSIREYVPFF.

There are a few counts of this clone. This rearrangement joins TRBV10-3 to TRBJ2-5; D perhaps matches TRBD2 (6 bases). The V end lost 11 bases, the J end lost 2 bases, and 18 bases lay between the germline ends. From germline, CDR1 is ENHRY and CDR2 SYGVKD. The CDR3 has 14 residues. The CDR3: CAVRRPGVQETQYF. CDR3 sequence (DNA): TGTGCCGTCCGTCGCCCGGGGGTACAAGAGACCCAGTACTTC.

A word on this clone: Other DNA sequences in this sample translate to the same CDR3. This chain joins TRBV30 and TRBJ1-1; 7 positions agree with TRBD1. The length of the CDR3 is 13 residues. CDR1 and CDR2 (germline): GTSNPN, SVGIG (reference sequence). V shed 1 base, J shed 3 bases, and the junction held 2 bases outside the gene matches. The CDR3 spells CAWSGQGDTEAFF. In DNA form, the CDR3 reads TGTGCCTGGAGTGGACAGGGCGACACTGAAGCTTTCTTT.

The CDR3 loop reads CASSLAPPGQGEKLFF. The CDR3 bases are TGTGCCAGCAGCTTAGCCCCACCGGGACAGGGAGAAAAACTGTTTTTT. The chain uses TRBV7-9 and TRBJ1-4, with TRBD1 matching 9 bases. CDR1 and CDR2 (germline): SEHNR, FQNEAQ (reference sequence). V shed 0 bases and J 8 bases; nucleotides not matched to a gene: 7. CDR3 length: 16 amino acids.

This clone was counted a few times. V and J are TRBV7-3 and TRBJ2-3, with D possibly TRBD2 on 6 matching bases. The length of the CDR3 is 14 residues. The germline CDR1 and CDR2 sequences are SGHTA and FQGTGA. V was pared by 5 bases and J by 3 bases, with 12 bases between. The CDR3 DNA follows: TGTGCCAGCAGCCCTTCGCGGGATACAGATACGCAGTATTTT. Translation: CASSPSRDTDTQYF. The variable domain in full, with the rest retrieved from reference TRBV7-3 and TRBJ2-3, is GAGVSQTPSNKVTEKGKYVELRCDPISGHTALYWYRQSLGQGPEFLIYFQGTGAADDSGLPNDRFFAVRPEGSVSTLKIQRTERGDSAVYLCASSPSRDTDTQYFGPGTRLTVL.

Concerning this clone itself: This CDR3 is also generated by other DNA sequences in the sample. This chain joins TRBV10-3 and TRBJ2-5; perhaps TRBD1 as D (6 bases). Germline-derived CDR1 and CDR2 are ENHRY and SYGVKD. V lost 3 bases to trimming and J lost 2 bases, with 7 bases between them. The CDR3 contains 13 residues. This CDR3 is CAISEGQQETQYF. Written as DNA, the CDR3 is TGTGCCATCAGTGAAGGACAGCAAGAGACCCAGTACTTC.

The chain joins TRBV25-1 to TRBJ1-1, with 8 bases identical to TRBD1. V lost 1 base, J lost 5 bases, and 9 bases stayed unmatched. This CDR3 has 16 residues. Germline CDR1 is MGHDK and CDR2 is SYGVNS. CDR3 nucleotide sequence: TGTGCCAGCAGTGAATTCGGTCAGGGGGCGCCAACTGAAGCTTTCTTT. Encoded protein: CASSEFGQGAPTEAFF.

This clone was counted a few times. Written as DNA, the CDR3 is TGCGCCAGCAGCTTTGAGTTCGGACAGGGGGCAATCGGGGAGCTGTTTTTT. Translating gives CASSFEFGQGAIGELFF. The V call is TRBV5-1, the J call TRBJ2-2; 11 bases align to TRBD1. This CDR3 has 17 residues. With V trimmed by 2 bases and J by 7 bases, 10 bases remained unmatched. Germline V gene sequence: CDR1 SGHRS, CDR2 YFSETQ.

The rearrangement joins TRBV28 to TRBJ2-1; D perhaps matches TRBD2 (6 bases). Trimming shortened V by 6 bases and J by 7 bases, and 10 bases separated the two germline ends. CDR3 length: 12 residues. Per the germline V gene, CDR1 is MDHEN and CDR2 is SYDVKM. This CDR3 is CASRGGRNEQFF. CDR3 coding DNA: TGTGCCAGCAGAGGAGGGAGGAATGAGCAGTTCTTC.

The chain joins TRBV14 to TRBJ2-3, with D perhaps TRBD2 (7 bases). The V gene lost 4 bases and the J gene lost 0 bases, with 11 bases spanning the gap. CDR3 length: 15 residues. Germline loops: CDR1 SGHDN, CDR2 FVKESK. CDR3 bases: TGTGCCAGCAGCCCACGGGGGGCTAGCACAGATACGCAGTATTTT. Its translation is CASSPRGASTDTQYF.

This clone was seen a handful of times. This sequence joins TRBV30 and TRBJ1-5, with TRBD1 identical over 7 bases. The V gene's germline CDR1 is GTSNPN and CDR2 SVGIG (reference sequence). V dropped 5 bases and J dropped 4; count of bases not matched to a gene: 5. This CDR3 comprises 13 residues. The CDR3 is CAWQSTGNQPQHF. In nucleotides, the CDR3 is TGTGCCTGGCAATCGACAGGGAATCAGCCCCAGCATTTT.

This clone was seen a few times. This sequence joins TRBV5-1 and TRBJ2-1; the D gene is possibly TRBD1 (5 bases). Germline CDR1 reads SGHRS; CDR2 reads YFSETQ. The CDR3 is 16 amino acids. Trimming took 3 bases from V and 0 from J, leaving 13 bases between them. CDR3 sequence: CASSYLGASSYNEQFF. For the CDR3, the DNA is TGCGCCAGCAGCTACCTAGGGGCGAGCTCCTACAATGAGCAGTTCTTC.

This clone has a handful of counts. The chain is built from TRBV4-1 and TRBJ1-5; tentatively, D is TRBD1 (5 bases). Germline loops: CDR1 MGHRA, CDR2 YSYEKL. The CDR3 is 14 amino acids. The V gene lost 4 bases and the J gene lost 4 bases, with 11 bases spanning the gap. CDR3 nucleotides: TGCGCCAGCAGCCCCGCCGGGGGTAATCAGCCCCAGCATTTT. Its translation: CASSPAGGNQPQHF.

The chain combines TRBV5-1 with TRBJ2-7; D unclear. Looked up from germline, CDR1 is SGHRS and CDR2 is YFSETQ. The germline V and J ends were trimmed by 0 bases and 0 bases, with 7 bases remaining between them. CDR3 length equals 14 residues. The CDR3 spells CASSLERFSYEQYF. The CDR3 nucleotides read TGCGCCAGCAGCTTGGAACGTTTCTCCTACGAGCAGTACTTC.